Listed below are T cell receptor beta chains from one sample, sequenced in a study of blood T cell repertoires in COVID-19. Only in-frame clones appear in the TCRdb table, and some are missing; sequencing was by immunoSEQ multiplex PCR. In the table there are some 24,000 clones, about 76% of which are singletons. Sequencing was carried out using peripheral blood. These receptors all come from a man between 65 and 80 years old with acute or convalescent COVID-19. Both conserved end residues are part of each CDR3. Fields, in order: clone size, V gene, D gene, J gene, CDR3 DNA, CDR3 protein. D genes are given only for firm matches. The size of a clone is reported for some rows only, either as once, few or many, or as a class for expanded clones.

>.|TRBV12-3/TRBV12-4|TRBD2|TRBJ2-7
TGTGCCAGCGGGGCGGGAGTATTCTACGAGCAGTACTTC
CASGAGVFYEQYF
>.|TRBV24-1|.|TRBJ1-1
TGTGCCACCAGTGATCCAGGCTACACTGAAGCTTTCTTT
CATSDPGYTEAFF
>.|TRBV19|.|TRBJ1-5
TGTGCCAGTAGTATAGCCGACAGGTACAATCAGCCCCAGCATTTT
CASSIADRYNQPQHF
>.|TRBV9|TRBD2|TRBJ2-1
TGTGCCAGCAGCGTGGCGGGGGGAAATGAGCAGTTCTTC
CASSVAGGNEQFF
>.|TRBV7-2|.|TRBJ2-1
TGTGCCAGCAGCTTACGGTCATTACACAATGAGCAGTTCTTC
CASSLRSLHNEQFF
>.|TRBV9|TRBD1|TRBJ1-1
TGTGCCAGCAGCGAAAATAGAGGGGGCGCGGACACTGAAGCTTTCTTT
CASSENRGGADTEAFF
>once|TRBV30|TRBD1|TRBJ2-7
TGTGCCTTGACAGGGGGGCTCCGAACCTACGAGCAGTACTTC
CALTGGLRTYEQYF
>.|TRBV6-1|TRBD2|TRBJ2-3
TGTGCCAGCAGTGAATTAGCGGGGCGCTACACAGATACGCAGTATTTT
CASSELAGRYTDTQYF
>.|TRBV14|TRBD1|TRBJ1-1
TGTGCCAGCAGCCCACAGACAGGGGAATCGAAAGCCTCTGAAGCTTTCTTT
CASSPQTGESKASEAFF
>.|TRBV13|.|TRBJ1-3
TGTGCCAGCAGCCCGGTGATCTCTGGAAACACCATATATTTT
CASSPVISGNTIYF
>.|TRBV24-1|TRBD1|TRBJ2-3
TGTGCCACCAGTGATCCCGGGACAGGGCCCGATACGCAGTATTTT
CATSDPGTGPDTQYF
>.|TRBV7-9|TRBD1|TRBJ2-7
TGTGCCAGCAGCGTCGGACAGGCCTACGAGCAGTACTTC
CASSVGQAYEQYF
>.|TRBV24-1|TRBD2|TRBJ2-3
TGTGCCACCAGTGATACTAGCGGGAGAGGCACAGATACGCAGTATTTT
CATSDTSGRGTDTQYF
>few|TRBV20-1|TRBD1|TRBJ1-4
TGCAGTGCCATAGACAGGGATAAACTGTTTTTT
CSAIDRDKLFF
>.|TRBV7-2|TRBD1|TRBJ2-6
TGTGCCAGCAGCGTGGGACAGGGTGGCTCTGGGGCCAACGTCCTGACTTTC
CASSVGQGGSGANVLTF
>.|TRBV6-5|.|TRBJ2-5
TGTGCCAGCAGTTCCAGGGGATGGACCCAGTACTTC
CASSSRGWTQYF
>once|TRBV10-1|.|TRBJ2-2
TGCGCCAGCAGTGAGTGGCAAACCGGGGAGCTGTTTTTT
CASSEWQTGELFF
>few|TRBV12-5|.|TRBJ1-6
TGTGCTAGTGGTTTGGGCCAGGGGTACTCACCCCTCCACTTT
CASGLGQGYSPLHF
>.|TRBV20-1|.|TRBJ2-5
TGCAGTGCTAGTTATCAGAGGGTAGAGACCCAGTACTTC
CSASYQRVETQYF
>.|TRBV9|TRBD1|TRBJ2-1
TGTGCCAGCAGCGTAGAGAGGCAGGGGGCAAACAATGAGCAGTTCTTC
CASSVERQGANNEQFF
>.|TRBV7-2|.|TRBJ2-5
TGTGCCAGCAGCTTCCTAGATCGGACCCAGTACTTC
CASSFLDRTQYF
>.|TRBV13|.|TRBJ1-6
TGTGCCAGCAGCTTAGGAGGAGGAGGGCGTAATTCACCCCTCCACTTT
CASSLGGGGRNSPLHF
>.|TRBV28|TRBD1|TRBJ1-2
TGTGCCAGCAGTTTGGGGACAGGGGGCGCGTGGGGCTACACCTTC
CASSLGTGGAWGYTF
>.|TRBV6-5|TRBD1|TRBJ1-6
TGTGCCACCGCTCGGGACAGGTATAATTCACCCCTCCACTTT
CATARDRYNSPLHF
>.|TRBV19|.|TRBJ1-2
TGTGCCAGTAGTATCGGACCCGGAGGAAGCTACACCTTC
CASSIGPGGSYTF
>.|TRBV28|TRBD2|TRBJ2-5
TGTGCCAGCATAGCGGGAGACGAGACCCAGTACTTC
CASIAGDETQYF
>.|TRBV7-8|TRBD2|TRBJ2-3
TGTGCCAGCAGCCCAACGGGGGGGACTAAGACAGATACGCAGTATTTT
CASSPTGGTKTDTQYF
>once|TRBV30|.|TRBJ2-5
TGTGCCTGGAGTGTAGGCGGGGAAGAGACCCAGTACTTC
CAWSVGGEETQYF
>.|TRBV19|.|TRBJ1-1
TGTGCCAGTAGTGTCAGGGGGAACACTGAAGCTTTCTTT
CASSVRGNTEAFF
>.|TRBV2|TRBD1|TRBJ2-5
TGTGCCAGCAGAAAGACAGGGGGAGAGACCCAGTACTTC
CASRKTGGETQYF
>.|TRBV12-3/TRBV12-4|.|TRBJ1-6
TGTGCCAGCCTTCTGGCTTCACCCCTCCACTTT
CASLLASPLHF
>.|TRBV19|TRBD1|TRBJ2-7
TGTGCCAGTAGTCTCGCTCAAGACAGGGCCCACGAGCAGTACTTC
CASSLAQDRAHEQYF
>.|TRBV3-1/TRBV3-2|.|TRBJ2-3
TGTGCCAGCAGCCAAGAGATGCGGTCTGCGCAGTATTTT
CASSQEMRSAQYF
>.|TRBV15|.|TRBJ2-5
TGTGCCACCAATCGGGGGACGCAAGAGACCCAGTACTTC
CATNRGTQETQYF
>.|TRBV5-6|TRBD1|TRBJ1-2
TGTGCCAGCAGCTTGGCGCAGGGGGGAGGCTATGGCTACACCTTC
CASSLAQGGGYGYTF
>few|TRBV7-6|TRBD1|TRBJ2-7
TGTGCCAGCAGCTTAGGTTTACAGGGGGCTGGTTACGAGCAGTACTTC
CASSLGLQGAGYEQYF
>.|TRBV10-3|TRBD1|TRBJ2-2
TGTGCCGTGCTTCCCCGGGACAGGGAGAACACCGGGGAGCTGTTTTTT
CAVLPRDRENTGELFF
>.|TRBV6-4|TRBD1|TRBJ2-3
TGTGCCAGCAGACCGGACAGGGCAGGAGATACGCAGTATTTT
CASRPDRAGDTQYF
>.|TRBV5-1|TRBD1|TRBJ2-5
TGCGCCAGCAGCTTGACCGGGACAGTAGTAGAGACCCAGTACTTC
CASSLTGTVVETQYF
>once|TRBV27|TRBD1|TRBJ2-3
TGTGCCAGCAGTAGGGGTGGGACAGGGATAGATACGCAGTATTTT
CASSRGGTGIDTQYF
>.|TRBV10-3|TRBD1|TRBJ1-2
TGTGCCATCAAAGGGACAGGGGGCCACTATGGCTACACCTTC
CAIKGTGGHYGYTF
>.|TRBV5-1|.|TRBJ1-4
TGCGCCAGCAGTTCTACAGGTGATGGAAAACTGTTTTTT
CASSSTGDGKLFF
>.|TRBV19|TRBD1|TRBJ1-6
TGTGCCAGTAGCCAAAGCGGGACAGGGCCCGCCGGGGGAAGAAATTCACCCCTCCACTTT
CASSQSGTGPAGGRNSPLHF
>.|TRBV5-4|TRBD2|TRBJ2-7
TGTGCCAGCAGCTTGGGCGGGGGAGGGCAGTACTTC
CASSLGGGGQYF
>.|TRBV30|TRBD1|TRBJ2-7
TGTGCCTGGAGTGTAGCCAGGGGGTCCCACGAGCAGTACTTC
CAWSVARGSHEQYF
>.|TRBV30|TRBD1|TRBJ2-7
TGTGCCTGGGCCCGGGACAGGGCTTCCTACGAGCAGTACTTC
CAWARDRASYEQYF
>few|TRBV5-1|TRBD1|TRBJ1-4
TGCGCCAGCAGCCCGGGACAGGGGAAAGGTGAAAAACTGTTTTTT
CASSPGQGKGEKLFF
>.|TRBV12-1|.|TRBJ2-3
TGTGCCAGCAGCTTTGAGGGGGCGCCTAGCACAGATACGCAGTATTTT
CASSFEGAPSTDTQYF
>.|TRBV7-2|.|TRBJ2-7
TGTGCCAGCAGCCCCCGGCCTGGGACTGGGACCTACGAGCAGTACTTC
CASSPRPGTGTYEQYF
>.|TRBV5-1|TRBD1|TRBJ2-5
TGCGCCAGCAGCCACGGGACAGGGGAAGAGACCCAGTACTTC
CASSHGTGEETQYF
>few|TRBV4-3|TRBD1|TRBJ1-3
TGCGCCAGCAGCCAAAAAACAGGGGGGGGAAACACCATATATTTT
CASSQKTGGGNTIYF
>.|TRBV9|TRBD1|TRBJ1-2
TGTGCCAGCAGCGTAGAGGACAGGGTGGGATACGGCTACACCTTC
CASSVEDRVGYGYTF
>.|TRBV30|TRBD1|TRBJ1-2
TGTGCCTGGAGCCGGGACAGGGGAATCGGCTATGGCTACACCTTC
CAWSRDRGIGYGYTF
>.|TRBV11-3|.|TRBJ1-1
TGTGCCAGCAGCTTAAGTTTGCAGACTGAAGCTTTCTTT
CASSLSLQTEAFF
>.|TRBV9|.|TRBJ1-2
TGTGCCAGCAGCGTAGATCAGGGCGGAGGGGGCTACACCTTC
CASSVDQGGGGYTF
>.|TRBV5-1|.|TRBJ1-2
TGCGCCAGCAGCTTCGAGAGTTCTAACTATGGCTACACCTTC
CASSFESSNYGYTF